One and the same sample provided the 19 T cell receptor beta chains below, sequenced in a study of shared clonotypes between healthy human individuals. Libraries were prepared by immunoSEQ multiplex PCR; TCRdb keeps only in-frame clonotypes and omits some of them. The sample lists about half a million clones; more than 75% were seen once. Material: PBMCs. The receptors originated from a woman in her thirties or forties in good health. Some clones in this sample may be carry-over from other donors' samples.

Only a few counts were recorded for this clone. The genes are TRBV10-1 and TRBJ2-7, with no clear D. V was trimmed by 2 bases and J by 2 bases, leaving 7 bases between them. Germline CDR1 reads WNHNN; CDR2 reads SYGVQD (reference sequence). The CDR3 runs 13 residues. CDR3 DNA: TGCGCCAGCAGTGAGGACTCACCCTACGAGCAGTACTTC. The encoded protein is CASSEDSPYEQYF.

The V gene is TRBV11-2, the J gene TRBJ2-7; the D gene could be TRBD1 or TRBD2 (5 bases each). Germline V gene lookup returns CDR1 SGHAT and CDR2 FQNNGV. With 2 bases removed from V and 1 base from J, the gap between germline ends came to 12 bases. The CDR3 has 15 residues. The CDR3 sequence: CASSLRGRESYEQYF. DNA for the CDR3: TGTGCCAGCAGCTTAAGGGGACGGGAATCCTACGAGCAGTACTTC.

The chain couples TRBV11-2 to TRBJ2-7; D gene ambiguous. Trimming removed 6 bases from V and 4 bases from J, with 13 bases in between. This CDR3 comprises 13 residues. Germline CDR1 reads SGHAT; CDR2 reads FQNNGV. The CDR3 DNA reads TGTGCCAGCAGGCCCTCCCCATCTTACGAGCAGTACTTC. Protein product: CASRPSPSYEQYF.

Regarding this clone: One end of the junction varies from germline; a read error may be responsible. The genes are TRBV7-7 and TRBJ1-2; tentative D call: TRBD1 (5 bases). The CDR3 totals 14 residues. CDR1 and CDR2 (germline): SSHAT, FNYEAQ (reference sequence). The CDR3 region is CASSLVCRERGYAF. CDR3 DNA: TGTGCCAGCAGCTTAGTATGCAGGGAGAGGGGCTACGCCTTC.

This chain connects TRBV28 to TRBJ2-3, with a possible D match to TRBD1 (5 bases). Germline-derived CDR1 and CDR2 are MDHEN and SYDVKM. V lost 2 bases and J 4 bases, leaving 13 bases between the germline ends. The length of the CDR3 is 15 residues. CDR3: CASSLPRTPPDTQYF. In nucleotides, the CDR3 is TGTGCCAGCAGTTTACCCAGGACACCCCCAGATACGCAGTATTTT. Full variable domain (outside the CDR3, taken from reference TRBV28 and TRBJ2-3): DVKVTQSSRYLVKRTGEKVFLECVQDMDHENMFWYRQDPGLGLRLIYFSYDVKMKEKGDIPEGYSVSREKKERFSLILESASTNQTSMYLCASSLPRTPPDTQYFGPGTRLTVL.

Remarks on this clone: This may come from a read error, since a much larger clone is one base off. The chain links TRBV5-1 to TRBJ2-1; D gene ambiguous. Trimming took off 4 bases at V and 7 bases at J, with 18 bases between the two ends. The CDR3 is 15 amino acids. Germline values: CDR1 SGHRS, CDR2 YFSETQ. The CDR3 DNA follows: TGCGCCAGCAGCCTAGTCCCTGGCGCTAGGAATGAGCAGTTCTTC. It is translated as CASSLVPGARNEQFF. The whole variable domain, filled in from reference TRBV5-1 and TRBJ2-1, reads KAGVTQTPRYLIKTRGQQVTLSCSPISGHRSVSWYQQTPGQGLQFLFEYFSETQRNKGNFPGRFSGRQFSNSRSEMNVSTLELGDSALYLCASSLVPGARNEQFFGPGTRLTVL.

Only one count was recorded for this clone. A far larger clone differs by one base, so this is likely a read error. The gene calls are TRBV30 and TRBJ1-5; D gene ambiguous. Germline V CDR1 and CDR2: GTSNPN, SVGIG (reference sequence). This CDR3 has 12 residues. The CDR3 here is CAWSGSNQSQHF. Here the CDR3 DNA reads TGTGCCTGGAGCGGAAGCAATCAGTCCCAGCATTTT.

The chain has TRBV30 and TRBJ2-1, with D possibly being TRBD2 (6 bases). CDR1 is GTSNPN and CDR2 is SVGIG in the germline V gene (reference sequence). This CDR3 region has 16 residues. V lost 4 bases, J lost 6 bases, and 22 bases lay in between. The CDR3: CAWISGVWAGSNEQFF. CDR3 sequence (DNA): TGTGCCTGGATCTCCGGGGTTTGGGCGGGAAGCAATGAGCAGTTCTTC.

The CDR3 reads CASSFTSGSTEQYF. CDR3 DNA sequence: TGTGCCAGCAGCTTCACTAGCGGGAGTACCGAGCAGTACTTC. The rearrangement uses TRBV7-2 and TRBJ2-7; 11 bases match TRBD2. Losses at the gene ends were 3 bases for V and 6 bases for J; bases not matched to a gene: 4. The CDR3 covers 14 residues. CDR1 and CDR2 from the germline V gene are SGHTA and FQGNSA.

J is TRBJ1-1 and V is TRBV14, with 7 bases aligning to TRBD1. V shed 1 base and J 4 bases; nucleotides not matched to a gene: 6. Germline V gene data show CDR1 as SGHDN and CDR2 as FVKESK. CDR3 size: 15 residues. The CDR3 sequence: CASSQGQGWGTEAFF. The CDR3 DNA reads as TGTGCCAGCAGCCAAGGACAGGGCTGGGGCACTGAAGCTTTCTTT. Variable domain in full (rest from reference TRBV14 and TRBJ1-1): EAGVTQFPSHSVIEKGQTVTLRCDPISGHDNLYWYRRVMGKEIKFLLHFVKESKQDESGMPNNRFLAERTGGTYSTLKVQPAELEDSGVYFCASSQGQGWGTEAFFGQGTRLTVV.

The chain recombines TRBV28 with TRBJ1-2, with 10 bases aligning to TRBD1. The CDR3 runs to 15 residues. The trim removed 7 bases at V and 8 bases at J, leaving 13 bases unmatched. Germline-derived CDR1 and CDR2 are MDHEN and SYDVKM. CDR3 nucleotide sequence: TGTGCCAGCAAGTTCCCCCAGGACAGGGGGTCCGGCTACACCTTC. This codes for CASKFPQDRGSGYTF.

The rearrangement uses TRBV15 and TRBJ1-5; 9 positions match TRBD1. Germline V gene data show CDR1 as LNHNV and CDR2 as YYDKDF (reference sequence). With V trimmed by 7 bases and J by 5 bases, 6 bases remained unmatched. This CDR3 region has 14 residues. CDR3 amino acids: CATTMGQGDQPQHF. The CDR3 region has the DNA TGTGCCACCACCATGGGACAGGGAGATCAGCCCCAGCATTTT.

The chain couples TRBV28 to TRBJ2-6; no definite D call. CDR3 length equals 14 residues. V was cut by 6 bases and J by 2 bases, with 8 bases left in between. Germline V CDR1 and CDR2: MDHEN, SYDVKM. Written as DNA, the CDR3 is TGTGCCAGCAGAATGGGTACTGGGGCCAACGTCCTGACTTTC. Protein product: CASRMGTGANVLTF.

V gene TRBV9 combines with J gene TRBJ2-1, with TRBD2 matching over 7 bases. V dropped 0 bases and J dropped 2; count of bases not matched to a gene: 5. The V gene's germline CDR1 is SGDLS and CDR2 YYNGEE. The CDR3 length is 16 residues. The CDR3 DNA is TGTGCCAGCAGCGTAGAGGCGGGAGAGGCCTACAATGAGCAGTTCTTC. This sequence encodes CASSVEAGEAYNEQFF.

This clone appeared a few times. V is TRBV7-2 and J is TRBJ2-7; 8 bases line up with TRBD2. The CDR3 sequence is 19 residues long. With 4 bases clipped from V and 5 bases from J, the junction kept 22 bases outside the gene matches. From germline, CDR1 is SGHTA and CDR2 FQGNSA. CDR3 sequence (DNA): TGTGCCAGCAGCTCACAAGCGGGAGTGGGTTTCTCTTTCGCCCACGAGCAGTACTTC. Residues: CASSSQAGVGFSFAHEQYF.

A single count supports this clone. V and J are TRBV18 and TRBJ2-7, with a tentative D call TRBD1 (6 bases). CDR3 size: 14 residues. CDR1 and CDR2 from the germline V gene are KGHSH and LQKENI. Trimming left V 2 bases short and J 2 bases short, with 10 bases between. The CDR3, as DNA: TGTGCCAGCTCACCAGGGACATTAACCTACGAGCAGTACTTC. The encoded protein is CASSPGTLTYEQYF.

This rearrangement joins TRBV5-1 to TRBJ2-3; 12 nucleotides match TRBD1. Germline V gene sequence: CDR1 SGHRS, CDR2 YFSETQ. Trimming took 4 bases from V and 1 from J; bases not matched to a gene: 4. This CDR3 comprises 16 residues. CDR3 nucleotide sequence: TGCGCCAGCAGCACTGGGACAGGGGGCGGCACAGATACGCAGTATTTT. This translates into CASSTGTGGGTDTQYF.

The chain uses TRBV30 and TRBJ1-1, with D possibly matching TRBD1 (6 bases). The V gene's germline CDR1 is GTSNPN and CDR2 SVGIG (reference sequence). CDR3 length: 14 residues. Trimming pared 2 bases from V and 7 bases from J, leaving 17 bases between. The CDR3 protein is CAWSHLTGSDEAFF. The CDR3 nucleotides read TGTGCCTGGAGTCATCTGACAGGCTCCGATGAAGCTTTCTTT.

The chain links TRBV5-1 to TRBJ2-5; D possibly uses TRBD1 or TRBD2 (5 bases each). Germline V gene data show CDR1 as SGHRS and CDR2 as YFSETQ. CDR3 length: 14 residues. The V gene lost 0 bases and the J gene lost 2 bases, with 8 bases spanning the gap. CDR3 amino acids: CASSLGDGQETQYF. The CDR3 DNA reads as TGCGCCAGCAGCTTGGGGGACGGACAAGAGACCCAGTACTTC. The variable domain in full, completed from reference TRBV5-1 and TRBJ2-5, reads KAGVTQTPRYLIKTRGQQVTLSCSPISGHRSVSWYQQTPGQGLQFLFEYFSETQRNKGNFPGRFSGRQFSNSRSEMNVSTLELGDSALYLCASSLGDGQETQYFGPGTRLLVL.